These 18 T cell receptor beta chains were all obtained from the same sample, sequenced in a study of blood T cell repertoires in COVID-19. Method: immunoSEQ multiplex PCR; TCRdb's copy keeps in-frame clones and lacks some. The sample shows 350,000 to 400,000 clones, roughly 90% of them seen only once. The specimen was PBMCs or T cells enriched from blood (not recorded which). These receptors were obtained from a woman aged 25 to 39 with acute COVID-19.

The chain joins TRBV5-1 to TRBJ2-2, with a tentative D call TRBD1 (5 bases). The CDR3 length is 14 residues. Germline loops: CDR1 SGHRS, CDR2 YFSETQ. Trimming pared 0 bases from V and 4 bases from J, leaving 7 bases between. The DNA of the CDR3 is TGCGCCAGCAGCTTGGCAGGGTCCACCGGGGAGCTGTTTTTT. Protein sequence: CASSLAGSTGELFF.

This chain uses TRBV28 with TRBJ2-3; TRBD2 aligns across 13 bases. The germline V gene encodes CDR1 MDHEN and CDR2 SYDVKM. After removal of 3 bases from V and 6 bases from J, the junction contained 9 bases not matched to a gene. CDR3 size: 17 residues. The CDR3 loop is CASSLGVTSGGSDTQYF. CDR3 nucleotide sequence: TGTGCCAGCAGTTTGGGCGTGACTAGCGGGGGGTCGGATACGCAGTATTTT.

The chain recombines TRBV3-1 (or the pseudogene TRBV3-2) with TRBJ2-7, with 9 bases lining up with TRBD1. This CDR3 comprises 18 residues. V lost 5 bases and J lost 4; bases outside the gene matches: 18. The germline CDR1 and CDR2 sequences are LGHDT and YNNKEL (reference sequence). The CDR3 sequence is CASSGNEPRDRVGYEQYF. In nucleotides, the CDR3 is TGTGCCAGCAGCGGAAACGAGCCCCGGGACAGGGTAGGGTACGAGCAGTACTTC.

This chain connects TRBV19 to TRBJ2-1; 10 bases are a match to TRBD2. Germline values: CDR1 LNHDA, CDR2 SQIVND (reference sequence). V trimming: 6 bases; J trimming: 8 bases; junction bases outside the gene matches: 7. The length of the CDR3 is 14 residues. The DNA of the CDR3 is TGTGCCAGTAGCCCCGGGACTAGCGACCATGAGCAGTTCTTC. Amino acids: CASSPGTSDHEQFF.

The chain recombines TRBV5-1 with TRBJ2-3, with no clear D. The germline V gene encodes CDR1 SGHRS and CDR2 YFSETQ. This CDR3 spans 15 amino acids. The ends were cut back, 0 bases at V and 2 bases at J, with 10 bases in the middle. For the CDR3, the DNA is TGCGCCAGCAGCTTGGTGGGCACTTACACAGATACGCAGTATTTT. Protein sequence: CASSLVGTYTDTQYF.

A few counts support this clone. The V and J genes are TRBV19 and TRBJ2-3; no clear D gene. CDR3 length equals 15 residues. Trimming left V 3 bases short and J 6 bases short, with 16 bases between. Germline V gene lookup returns CDR1 LNHDA and CDR2 SQIVND (reference sequence). The CDR3 here is CASSIGDLPGDTQYF. In DNA, the CDR3 is TGTGCCAGTAGTATTGGAGATCTCCCGGGTGATACGCAGTATTTT.

The chain is built from TRBV4-1 and TRBJ2-2; 7 bases match TRBD1. The V gene end was trimmed by 3 bases and the J gene end by 4 bases; junction bases not matched to a gene: 11. The CDR3 consists of 17 residues. CDR1 and CDR2 (germline): MGHRA, YSYEKL. Written as DNA, the CDR3 is TGCGCCAGCAGCCATGGATTACAGGGGATTGCCACCGGGGAGCTGTTTTTT. This sequence encodes CASSHGLQGIATGELFF.

V usage is TRBV19 and J usage is TRBJ1-6; TRBD1 is a possible D gene (5 bases). Germline CDR1 and CDR2: LNHDA and SQIVND (reference sequence). Deletions cut 3 bases from V and 6 bases from J, with 15 bases between. The CDR3 is made up of 16 amino acids. CDR3: CASSMRPAGINSPLHF. The CDR3 nucleotides read TGTGCCAGTAGTATGCGGCCGGCAGGGATTAATTCACCCCTCCACTTT.

The rearrangement links TRBV7-2 to TRBJ1-3; D gene uncertain. The V end lost 1 base, the J end lost 0 bases, and 10 bases lay between the germline ends. Looked up from germline, CDR1 is SGHTA and CDR2 is FQGNSA. This CDR3 contains 16 residues. DNA for the CDR3: TGTGCCAGCAGCTTAGTACTGGGGAGCTCTGGAAACACCATATATTTT. This encodes CASSLVLGSSGNTIYF.

This clone was detected only once. The rearrangement joins TRBV24-1 to TRBJ2-4; 7 bases line up with TRBD2. Losses at the gene ends were 9 bases for V and 6 bases for J; bases not matched to a gene: 7. The V gene's germline CDR1 is KGHDR and CDR2 SFDVKD. CDR3 length equals 13 residues. CDR3 bases: TGTGCCACCGGGGACGGGGGGACAAACATTCAGTACTTC. It is translated as CATGDGGTNIQYF.

This rearrangement joins TRBV6-5 to TRBJ1-4; TRBD1 matches at 8 bases. The CDR3 sequence is 14 residues long. In germline, CDR1 is MNHEY, CDR2 SVGAGI. V lost 6 bases, J lost 3 bases, and 3 bases stayed unmatched. CDR3 sequence (DNA): TGTGCCAGCAGCCGGACAGGGCCTAATGAAAAACTGTTTTTT. It translates to CASSRTGPNEKLFF.

This chain uses TRBV6-5 with TRBJ2-7; 8 nucleotides match TRBD1. CDR1 and CDR2 from the germline V gene are MNHEY and SVGAGI. The CDR3 has 15 residues. Trimming at V came to 6 bases and at J to 0 bases, leaving 7 bases not matched to a gene. Here the CDR3 DNA reads TGTGCCAGCAGATTCGACAGGGGATTCTCCTACGAGCAGTACTTC. This gives the protein CASRFDRGFSYEQYF.

The chain employs TRBV19 and TRBJ1-1, with TRBD1 as a possible D gene (6 bases). The CDR3 consists of 14 residues. In germline, CDR1 is LNHDA, CDR2 SQIVND (reference sequence). With 6 bases removed from V and 3 bases from J, the gap between germline ends came to 14 bases. The CDR3 loop reads CASRIRGGDTEAFF. CDR3 sequence (DNA): TGTGCCAGTAGAATCAGAGGGGGGGACACTGAAGCTTTCTTT.

The J gene is TRBJ2-7, the V gene TRBV2, with a tentative D call TRBD1 (5 bases). The germline V and J ends were trimmed by 1 base and 0 bases, with 7 bases remaining between them. The germline CDR1 and CDR2 sequences are SNHLY and FYNNEI. This CDR3 is 14 amino acids long. The CDR3 loop reads CASSEGQLSYEQYF. CDR3 sequence (DNA): TGTGCCAGCAGTGAAGGACAGCTCTCCTACGAGCAGTACTTC.

The V and J genes are TRBV5-5 and TRBJ1-1; no firm D call. Germline V gives CDR1 SGHKS, CDR2 YYEKEE (reference sequence). V was clipped by 0 bases and J by 1 base, with 7 bases between them. The CDR3 spans 14 residues. The CDR3 sequence: CASSLGQRNTEAFF. In nucleotides, the CDR3 is TGTGCCAGCAGCTTGGGGCAGCGGAACACTGAAGCTTTCTTT.

The gene calls are TRBV7-3 and TRBJ2-5, with 9 bases matching TRBD1. The CDR3 totals 15 residues. J was trimmed by 5 bases and V by 1 base; bases with no gene match: 5. Per germline, CDR1 SGHTA and CDR2 FQGTGA. The CDR3 spells CASSLNRGLGETQYF. DNA of the CDR3: TGTGCCAGCAGCTTAAACAGGGGGCTGGGGGAGACCCAGTACTTC.

This clone has only one observation. J is TRBJ1-1 and V is TRBV7-3; 7 bases match TRBD1. The germline CDR1 and CDR2 sequences are SGHTA and FQGTGA. The CDR3 loop spans 14 amino acids. J gave up 5 bases and V 0 bases, and 3 bases lay outside the gene matches. The CDR3 loop reads CASSLTSGGTEAFF. CDR3 in DNA: TGTGCCAGCAGCTTAACTTCAGGGGGAACTGAAGCTTTCTTT.

The rearrangement joins TRBV27 to TRBJ2-7; tentative D call: TRBD1 (6 bases). V lost 7 bases, J lost 4 bases, and 8 bases lay in between. The CDR3 extends over 11 amino acids. CDR1 and CDR2 from the germline V gene are MNHEY and SMNVEV (reference sequence). CDR3 coding DNA: TGTGCCAGCAAAAGGGGGTACGAGCAGTACTTC. Translated: CASKRGYEQYF.